Listed here are 24 T cell receptor beta chains from one sample, sequenced in a study of blood T cell repertoires in COVID-19. Libraries were prepared by immunoSEQ multiplex PCR; TCRdb keeps only in-frame clonotypes and omits some of them. The repertoire holds about 42,000 clones, with roughly 77% as singletons. Sequencing used peripheral blood. Receptors originate from an elderly man with acute or convalescent COVID-19.

This sequence joins TRBV7-3 and TRBJ1-4; possibly TRBD1 for D (5 bases). V lost 5 bases to trimming and J lost 8 bases, with 15 bases between them. The CDR3 length is 14 residues. Germline CDR1 reads SGHTA; CDR2 reads FQGTGA. The CDR3: CASSARDSGEKLFF. Written as DNA, the CDR3 is TGTGCCAGCAGCGCTCGGGACTCCGGCGAAAAACTGTTTTTT.

V and J are TRBV4-1 and TRBJ2-7; TRBD1 matches at 7 bases. J gave up 6 bases and V 0 bases, and 8 bases lay outside the gene matches. Per germline, CDR1 MGHRA and CDR2 YSYEKL. The CDR3 sequence is 15 residues long. In DNA form, the CDR3 reads TGCGCCAGCAGCCAAGATTACCGGACAGGTCGCGAGCAGTACTTC. This encodes CASSQDYRTGREQYF.

V gene TRBV29-1 combines with J gene TRBJ1-4; D unclear. Deletions cut 2 bases from V and 5 bases from J, with 3 bases between. Per the germline V gene, CDR1 is SQVTM and CDR2 is ANQGSEA. The CDR3 loop spans 11 amino acids. DNA of the CDR3: TGCAGCGTTGAACGGAATGAAAAACTGTTTTTT. Residues: CSVERNEKLFF.

The chain uses TRBV2 and TRBJ1-1, with 8 bases fitting TRBD1. CDR1 and CDR2 (germline): SNHLY, FYNNEI. J lost 3 bases, V lost 4 bases, and 7 bases had no gene match. The CDR3 loop spans 15 amino acids. DNA of the CDR3: TGTGCCAGCAGTGGTAGGCAGGGGGCTTACACTGAAGCTTTCTTT. It encodes CASSGRQGAYTEAFF.

DNA for the CDR3: TGTGCCAGCAGTGACGGGACAGGCGCCCAGTTCTTC. This sequence encodes CASSDGTGAQFF. The chain employs TRBV6-4 and TRBJ2-1, with 8 bases that match TRBD1. The germline CDR1 and CDR2 sequences are MRHNA and SNTAGT. This CDR3 comprises 12 residues. The J segment lost 13 bases and the V segment lost 2 bases, leaving 4 bases of the junction unmatched.

The rearrangement links TRBV30 to TRBJ1-5, with 7 bases lining up with TRBD1. CDR1 is GTSNPN and CDR2 is SVGIG in the germline V gene (reference sequence). This CDR3 contains 13 residues. V lost 2 bases to trimming and J lost 4 bases; unmatched junction nucleotides: 2. CDR3 in DNA: TGTGCCTGGAGTTCACAGGGGAATCAGCCCCAGCATTTT. It encodes CAWSSQGNQPQHF.

The chain has TRBV28 and TRBJ2-1, with TRBD2 matching 11 bases. CDR1 is MDHEN, CDR2 SYDVKM, per germline. V lost 3 bases and J lost 7; bases outside the gene matches: 5. CDR3 length: 15 amino acids. In DNA, the CDR3 is TGTGCCAGCAGTTTCGTTAGCGGGGGGGAAAATGAGCAGTTCTTC. Encoded protein: CASSFVSGGENEQFF.

This clone was recorded a few times. CDR3 bases: TGCAGTGCTAGCCTACCGGGGGGCTACACCTTC. As protein: CSASLPGGYTF. The chain employs TRBV20-1 and TRBJ1-2; D is uncertain. The CDR3 has 11 amino acids. Looked up from germline, CDR1 is DFQATT and CDR2 is SNEGSKA (reference sequence). V shed 3 bases and J shed 8 bases, with 10 bases lying between them.

V usage is TRBV29-1 and J usage is TRBJ2-2; 7 nucleotides agree with TRBD2. Germline V gene sequence: CDR1 SQVTM, CDR2 ANQGSEA. The CDR3 totals 16 residues. Trimming at V came to 3 bases and at J to 3 bases, leaving 10 bases not matched to a gene. DNA of the CDR3: TGCAGCGTTGATCATGGGGGGGTTTTGGACACCGGGGAGCTGTTTTTT. Its translation: CSVDHGGVLDTGELFF.

The chain is built from TRBV24-1 and TRBJ2-2; tentatively, D is TRBD1 (5 bases). The germline V gene encodes CDR1 KGHDR and CDR2 SFDVKD. V was pared by 4 bases and J by 2 bases, with 10 bases between. The CDR3 consists of 15 residues. CDR3 DNA sequence: TGTGCCACCAGTGACCCGGACACAAACACCGGGGAGCTGTTTTTT. Translated: CATSDPDTNTGELFF.

This chain joins TRBV3-1 (or the pseudogene TRBV3-2) and TRBJ2-3; 14 bases agree with TRBD2. The CDR3 loop spans 16 amino acids. Per the germline V gene, CDR1 is LGHDT and CDR2 is YNNKEL (reference sequence). The V segment lost 4 bases and the J segment 6 bases; nucleotides outside the gene matches: 6. CDR3 residues: CASSRRTSGRLDTQYF. DNA for the CDR3: TGTGCCAGCAGCCGCCGGACTAGCGGGAGGCTGGATACGCAGTATTTT.

The chain recombines TRBV11-2 with TRBJ2-7; TRBD2 matches 14 bases. The V gene end was trimmed by 2 bases and the J gene end by 4 bases; junction bases not matched to a gene: 13. The CDR3 has 19 residues. The germline CDR1 and CDR2 sequences are SGHAT and FQNNGV. The CDR3 DNA reads TGTGCCAGCAGCTTATTCATCGGACAGGGGACTAGCGGGGGATACGAGCAGTACTTC. The encoded protein is CASSLFIGQGTSGGYEQYF.

The chain uses TRBV11-2 and TRBJ1-3; D might be TRBD1 (6 bases). Germline lookup yields CDR1 SGHAT and CDR2 FQNNGV. Trimming cost V 2 bases and J 1 base, with 12 bases left between them. The CDR3 contains 16 residues. Written as DNA, the CDR3 is TGTGCCAGCAGCTTATACCAGACAGGTTCTGGAAACACCATATATTTT. It specifies CASSLYQTGSGNTIYF.

The genes are TRBV2 and TRBJ2-7, with D maybe TRBD1 (5 bases). Trimming cost V 2 bases and J 3 bases, with 11 bases left between them. The CDR3 totals 14 residues. Germline CDR1 is SNHLY and CDR2 is FYNNEI. The CDR3 here is CASSEQGRFYEQYF. For the CDR3, the DNA is TGTGCCAGCAGTGAACAGGGAAGGTTCTACGAGCAGTACTTC.

In this sample, this clone turned up once. DNA for the CDR3: TGTGCCAGCAGCTTAGGGACAGGCAATCAGCCCCAGCATTTT. Its translation is CASSLGTGNQPQHF. The chain couples TRBV7-8 to TRBJ1-5, with D possibly matching TRBD1 (6 bases). The germline V and J ends were trimmed by 1 base and 2 bases, with 6 bases remaining between them. Germline CDR1 is SGHVS and CDR2 is FQNEAQ. This CDR3 spans 14 amino acids. Complete variable domain (other parts from reference TRBV7-8 and TRBJ1-5): GAGVSQSPRYKVAKRGQDVALRCDPISGHVSLFWYQQALGQGPEFLTYFQNEAQLDKSGLPSDRFFAERPEGSVSTLKIQRTQQEDSAVYLCASSLGTGNQPQHFGDGTRLSIL.

The V and J genes are TRBV19 and TRBJ1-4; TRBD1 is a possible D gene (5 bases). The CDR3 sequence is 13 residues long. V dropped 6 bases and J dropped 7 bases, with 12 bases sitting between them. Germline V gene data show CDR1 as LNHDA and CDR2 as SQIVND (reference sequence). The CDR3 loop is CASRPRAVEKLFF. As DNA, the CDR3 is TGTGCCAGTAGACCCAGGGCAGTTGAAAAACTGTTTTTT.

The J gene is TRBJ2-5, the V gene TRBV15; D is possibly TRBD2 (6 bases). Per the germline V gene, CDR1 is LNHNV and CDR2 is YYDKDF (reference sequence). The CDR3 is 14 residues long. Trimming left V 1 base short and J 5 bases short, with 11 bases between. CDR3 in amino acids: CATSRVAGRETQYF. For the CDR3, the DNA is TGTGCCACCAGCAGAGTCGCGGGGAGGGAGACCCAGTACTTC.

The V gene is TRBV5-6, the J gene TRBJ2-1; weak D call: TRBD1 (6 bases). V shed 4 bases and J shed 8 bases, with 22 bases lying between them. The germline gives CDR1 SGHDT, CDR2 YYEEEE. This CDR3 is built from 16 residues. The DNA for the CDR3 is TGTGCCAGCAGCGGACTTCTTGGGGGCCCTGTGGATGAGCAGTTCTTC. Its translation is CASSGLLGGPVDEQFF.

The chain's CDR3 is CASRGLAGVSDTQYF. DNA for the CDR3: TGCGCCAGCAGGGGACTAGCGGGAGTTTCCGATACGCAGTATTTT. This chain links TRBV10-2 with TRBJ2-3, with 14 bases fitting TRBD2. This CDR3 region has 15 residues. With 6 bases clipped from V and 6 bases from J, the junction kept 5 bases outside the gene matches. Per germline, CDR1 WSHSY and CDR2 SAAADI.

The chain recombines TRBV10-3 with TRBJ1-1; a weak D match, TRBD1 (6 bases). Deletions cut 8 bases from V and 4 bases from J, with 20 bases between. This CDR3 has 15 amino acids. From germline, CDR1 is ENHRY and CDR2 SYGVKD. CDR3 sequence reads: CAIGFARRGGTEAFF. The CDR3 nucleotides read TGTGCCATCGGCTTTGCGCGGAGGGGGGGCACTGAAGCTTTCTTT.

CDR3 sequence: CASSQGLSTDTQYF. The CDR3, as DNA: TGTGCCAGCAGCCAAGGACTGAGCACAGATACGCAGTATTTT. The chain couples TRBV7-2 to TRBJ2-3; D may be TRBD2 (5 bases). V was trimmed by 5 bases and J by 0 bases, leaving 9 bases between them. Per germline, CDR1 SGHTA and CDR2 FQGNSA. The CDR3 has 14 amino acids.

This clone showed up just a few times. This chain joins TRBV29-1 and TRBJ2-6; TRBD1 agrees at 9 bases. V lost 6 bases, J lost 4 bases, and 4 bases stayed unmatched. CDR1 is SQVTM, CDR2 ANQGSEA, per germline. This CDR3 is built from 14 residues. The CDR3 loop reads CSVGQGSGANVLTF. The DNA of the CDR3 is TGCAGCGTGGGACAGGGTTCGGGGGCCAACGTCCTGACTTTC.

The CDR3 bases are TGTGCCAGCAGCGGGACTAGCGGGAACCAAGAGACCCAGTACTTC. It specifies CASSGTSGNQETQYF. The chain carries TRBV9 and TRBJ2-5, with 12 bases identical to TRBD2. In germline, CDR1 is SGDLS, CDR2 YYNGEE. After removal of 3 bases from V and 0 bases from J, the junction contained 0 bases not matched to a gene. The CDR3 runs to 15 residues. Full variable domain (rest looked up from reference TRBV9 and TRBJ2-5): DSGVTQTPKHLITATGQRVTLRCSPRSGDLSVYWYQQSLDQGLQFLIQYYNGEERAKGNILERFSAQQFPDLHSELNLSSLELGDSALYFCASSGTSGNQETQYFGPGTRLLVL.

The chain recombines TRBV5-1 with TRBJ1-1, with D tentatively TRBD1 (6 bases). Trimming shortened V by 1 base and J by 5 bases, and 9 bases separated the two germline ends. Germline values: CDR1 SGHRS, CDR2 YFSETQ. The CDR3 has 13 amino acids. CDR3 sequence: CASSLTGSTEAFF. The CDR3 nucleotides read TGCGCCAGCAGCTTGACAGGGAGTACTGAAGCTTTCTTT.